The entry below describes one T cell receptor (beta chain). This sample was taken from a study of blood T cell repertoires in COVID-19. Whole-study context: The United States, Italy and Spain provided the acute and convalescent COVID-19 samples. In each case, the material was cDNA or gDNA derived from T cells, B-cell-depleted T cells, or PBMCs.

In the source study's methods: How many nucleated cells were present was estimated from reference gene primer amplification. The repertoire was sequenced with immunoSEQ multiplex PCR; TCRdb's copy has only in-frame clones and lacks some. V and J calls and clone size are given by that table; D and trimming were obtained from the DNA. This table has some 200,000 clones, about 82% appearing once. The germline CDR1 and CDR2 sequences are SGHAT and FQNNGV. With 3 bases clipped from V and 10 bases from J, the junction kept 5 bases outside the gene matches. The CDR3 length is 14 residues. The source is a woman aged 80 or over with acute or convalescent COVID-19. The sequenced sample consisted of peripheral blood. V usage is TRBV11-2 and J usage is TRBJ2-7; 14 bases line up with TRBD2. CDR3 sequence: CASSLLTSGRVQYF. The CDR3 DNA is TGTGCCAGCAGCTTGTTGACTAGCGGGAGGGTACAGTACTTC.